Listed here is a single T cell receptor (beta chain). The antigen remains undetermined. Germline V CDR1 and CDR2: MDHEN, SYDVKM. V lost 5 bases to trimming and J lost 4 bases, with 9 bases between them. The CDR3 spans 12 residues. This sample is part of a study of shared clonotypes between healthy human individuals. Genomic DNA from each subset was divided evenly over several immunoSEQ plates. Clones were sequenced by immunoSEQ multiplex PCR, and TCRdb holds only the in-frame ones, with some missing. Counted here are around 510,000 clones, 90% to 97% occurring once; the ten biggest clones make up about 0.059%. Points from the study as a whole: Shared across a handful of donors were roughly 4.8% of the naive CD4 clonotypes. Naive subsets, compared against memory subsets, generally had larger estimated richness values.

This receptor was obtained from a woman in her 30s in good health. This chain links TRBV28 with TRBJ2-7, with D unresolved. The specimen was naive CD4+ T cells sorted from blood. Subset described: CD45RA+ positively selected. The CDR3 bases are TGTGCCAGCAGTCTCGAAATGTACGAGCAGTACTTC. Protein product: CASSLEMYEQYF.